This T cell receptor beta chain was sequenced during a study of blood T cells in healthy people across ages. Study-wide results and limits: There were more naive CD4+ cells and higher diversity in long-lived donors than in aged donors.

A sample-barcoded 5' primer and a J-beta primer mix were used in a second PCR of roughly 7 to 11 cycles. Using its own MiXCR run on the 5' RACE reads, TCRdb lists one record per CDR3 protein. In the table there are about 1,500,000 distinct CDR3 sequences, roughly 40% of which are singletons. Germline V gives CDR1 LNHNV, CDR2 YYDKDF (reference sequence). The CDR3 is 13 amino acids. V shed 3 bases and J shed 12 bases, with 17 bases lying between them. This clonotype was found once. The antigen is not known. V is TRBV15 and J is TRBJ1-1; the D gene is possibly TRBD1 (5 bases). The material sequenced was blood. The source of this sequence is a woman between 18 and 30 years old in good health. This CDR3 is CATSRGVEELTFF. CDR3 nucleotides: TGTGCCACCAGCAGGGGGGTGGAGGAATTAACTTTCTTT.